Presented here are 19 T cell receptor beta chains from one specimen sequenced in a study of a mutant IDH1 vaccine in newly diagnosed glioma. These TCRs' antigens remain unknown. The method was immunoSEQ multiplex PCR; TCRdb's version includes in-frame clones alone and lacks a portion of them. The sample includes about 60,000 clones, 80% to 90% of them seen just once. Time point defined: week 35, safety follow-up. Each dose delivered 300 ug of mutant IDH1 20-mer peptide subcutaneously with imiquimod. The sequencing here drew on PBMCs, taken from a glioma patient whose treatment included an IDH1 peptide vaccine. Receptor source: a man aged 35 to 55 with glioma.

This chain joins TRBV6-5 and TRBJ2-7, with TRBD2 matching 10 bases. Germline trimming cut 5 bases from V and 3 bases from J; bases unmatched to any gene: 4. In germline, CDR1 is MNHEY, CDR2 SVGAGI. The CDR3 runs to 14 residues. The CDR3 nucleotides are TGTGCCAGCAGTGAGGGACTAGCGCACTACGAGCAGTACTTC. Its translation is CASSEGLAHYEQYF.

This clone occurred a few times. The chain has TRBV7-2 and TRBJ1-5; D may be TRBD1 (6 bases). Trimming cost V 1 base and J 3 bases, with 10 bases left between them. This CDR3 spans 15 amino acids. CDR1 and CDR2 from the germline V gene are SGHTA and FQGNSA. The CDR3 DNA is TGTGCCAGCAGCTTAGGCTGGACAGTCAATCAGCCCCAGCATTTT. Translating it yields CASSLGWTVNQPQHF.

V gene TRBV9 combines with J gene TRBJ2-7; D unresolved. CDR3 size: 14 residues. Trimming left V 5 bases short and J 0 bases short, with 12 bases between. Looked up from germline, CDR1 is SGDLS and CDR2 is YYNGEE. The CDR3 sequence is CASSPDGSSYEQYF. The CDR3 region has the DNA TGTGCCAGCAGTCCTGACGGTTCCTCCTACGAGCAGTACTTC.

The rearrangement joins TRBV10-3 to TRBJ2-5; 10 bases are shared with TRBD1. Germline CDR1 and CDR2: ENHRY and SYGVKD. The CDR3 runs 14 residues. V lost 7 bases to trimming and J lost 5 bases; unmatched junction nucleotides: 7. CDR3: CAIKGDRGGETQYF. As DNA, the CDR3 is TGTGCCATCAAGGGGGACAGGGGCGGGGAGACCCAGTACTTC.

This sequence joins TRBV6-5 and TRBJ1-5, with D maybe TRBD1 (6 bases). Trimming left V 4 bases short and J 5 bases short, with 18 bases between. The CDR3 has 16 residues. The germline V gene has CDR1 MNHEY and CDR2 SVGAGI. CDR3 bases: TGTGCCAGCAGTTCCGAGACCGACAGGCGATATCAGCCCCAGCATTTT. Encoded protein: CASSSETDRRYQPQHF.

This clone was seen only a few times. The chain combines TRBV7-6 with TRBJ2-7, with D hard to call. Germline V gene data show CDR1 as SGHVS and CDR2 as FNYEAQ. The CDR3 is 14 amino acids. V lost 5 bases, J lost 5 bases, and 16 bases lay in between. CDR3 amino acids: CASSQMVTSDEQYF. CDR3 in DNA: TGTGCCAGCAGCCAAATGGTAACGTCGGACGAGCAGTACTTC. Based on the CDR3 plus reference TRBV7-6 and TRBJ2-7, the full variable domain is GAGVSQSPRYKVTKRGQDVALRCDPISGHVSLYWYRQALGQGPEFLTYFNYEAQQDKSGLPNDRFSAERPEGSISTLTIQRTEQRDSAMYRCASSQMVTSDEQYFGPGTRLTVT.

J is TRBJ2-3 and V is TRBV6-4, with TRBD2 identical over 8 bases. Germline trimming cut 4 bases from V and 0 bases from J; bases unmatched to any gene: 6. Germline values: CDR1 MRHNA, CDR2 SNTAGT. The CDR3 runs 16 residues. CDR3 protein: CASSGATSGSTDTQYF. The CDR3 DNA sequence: TGTGCCAGCAGTGGGGCTACTAGCGGTAGCACAGATACGCAGTATTTT.

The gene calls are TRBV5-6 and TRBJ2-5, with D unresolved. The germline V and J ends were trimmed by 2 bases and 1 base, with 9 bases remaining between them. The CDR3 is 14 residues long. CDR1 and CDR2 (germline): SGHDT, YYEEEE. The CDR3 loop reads CASSFLTSQETQYF. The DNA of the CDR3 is TGTGCCAGCAGCTTTCTCACATCCCAAGAGACCCAGTACTTC. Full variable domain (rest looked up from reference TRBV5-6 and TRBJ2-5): DAGVTQSPTHLIKTRGQQVTLRCSPKSGHDTVSWYQQALGQGPQFIFQYYEEEERQRGNFPDRFSGHQFPNYSSELNVNALLLGDSALYLCASSFLTSQETQYFGPGTRLLVL.

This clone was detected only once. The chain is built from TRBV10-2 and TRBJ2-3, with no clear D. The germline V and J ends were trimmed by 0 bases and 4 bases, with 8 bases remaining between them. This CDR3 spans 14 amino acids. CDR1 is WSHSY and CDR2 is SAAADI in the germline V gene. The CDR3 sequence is CASSESGWADTQYF. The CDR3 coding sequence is TGCGCCAGCAGTGAGTCAGGGTGGGCAGATACGCAGTATTTT.

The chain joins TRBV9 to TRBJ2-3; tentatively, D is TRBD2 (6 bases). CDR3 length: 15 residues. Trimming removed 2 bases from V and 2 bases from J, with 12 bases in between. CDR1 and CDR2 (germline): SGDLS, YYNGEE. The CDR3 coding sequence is TGTGCCAGCAGCGTCCGACTAGTTGCCACAGATACGCAGTATTTT. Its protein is CASSVRLVATDTQYF.

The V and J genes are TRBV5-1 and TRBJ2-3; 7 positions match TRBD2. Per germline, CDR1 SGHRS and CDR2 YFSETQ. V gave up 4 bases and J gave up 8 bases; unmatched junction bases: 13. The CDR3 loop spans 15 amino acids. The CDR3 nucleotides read TGCGCCAGCAGCACCGGGGGGTTAGGGGCGCGTACGCAGTATTTT. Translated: CASSTGGLGARTQYF. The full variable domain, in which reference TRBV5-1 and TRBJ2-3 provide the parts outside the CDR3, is KAGVTQTPRYLIKTRGQQVTLSCSPISGHRSVSWYQQTPGQGLQFLFEYFSETQRNKGNFPGRFSGRQFSNSRSEMNVSTLELGDSALYLCASSTGGLGARTQYFGPGTRLTVL.

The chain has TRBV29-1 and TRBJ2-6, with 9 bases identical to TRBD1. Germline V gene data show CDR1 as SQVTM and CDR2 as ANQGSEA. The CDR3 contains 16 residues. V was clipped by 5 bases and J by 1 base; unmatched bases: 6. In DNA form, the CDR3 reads TGCAGCGTTCCCGACAGGGGGGGGTCTGGGGCCAACGTCCTGACTTTC. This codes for CSVPDRGGSGANVLTF.

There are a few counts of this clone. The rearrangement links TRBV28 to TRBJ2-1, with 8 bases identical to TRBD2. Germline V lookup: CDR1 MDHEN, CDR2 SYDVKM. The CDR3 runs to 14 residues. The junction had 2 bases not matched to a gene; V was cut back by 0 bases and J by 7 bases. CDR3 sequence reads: CASSLWVAGNEQFF. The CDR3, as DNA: TGTGCCAGCAGTTTATGGGTAGCGGGAAATGAGCAGTTCTTC.

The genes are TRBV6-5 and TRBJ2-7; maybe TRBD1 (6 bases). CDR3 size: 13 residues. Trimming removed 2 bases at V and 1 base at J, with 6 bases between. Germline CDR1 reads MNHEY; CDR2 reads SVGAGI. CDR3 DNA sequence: TGTGCCAGCAGTTACGGACAGTCCTACGAGCAGTACTTC. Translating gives CASSYGQSYEQYF.

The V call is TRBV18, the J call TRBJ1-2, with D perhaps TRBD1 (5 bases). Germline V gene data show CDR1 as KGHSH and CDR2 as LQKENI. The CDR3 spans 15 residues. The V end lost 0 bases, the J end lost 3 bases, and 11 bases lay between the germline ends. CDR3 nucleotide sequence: TGTGCCAGCTCACCACCTGGACAAAGGGACTATGGCTACACCTTC. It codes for CASSPPGQRDYGYTF.

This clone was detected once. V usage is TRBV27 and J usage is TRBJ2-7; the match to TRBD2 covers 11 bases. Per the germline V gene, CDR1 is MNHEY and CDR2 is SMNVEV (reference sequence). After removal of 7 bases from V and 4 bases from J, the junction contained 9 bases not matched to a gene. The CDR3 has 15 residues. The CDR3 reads CASTLGTSGAYEQYF. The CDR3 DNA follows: TGTGCCAGCACCCTAGGGACTAGCGGTGCATACGAGCAGTACTTC.

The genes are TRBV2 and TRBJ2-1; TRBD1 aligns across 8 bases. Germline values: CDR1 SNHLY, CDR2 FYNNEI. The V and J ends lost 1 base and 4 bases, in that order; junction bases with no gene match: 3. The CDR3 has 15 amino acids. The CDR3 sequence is CASSEDRGKYNEQFF. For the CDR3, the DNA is TGTGCCAGCAGTGAAGACAGGGGGAAGTACAATGAGCAGTTCTTC.

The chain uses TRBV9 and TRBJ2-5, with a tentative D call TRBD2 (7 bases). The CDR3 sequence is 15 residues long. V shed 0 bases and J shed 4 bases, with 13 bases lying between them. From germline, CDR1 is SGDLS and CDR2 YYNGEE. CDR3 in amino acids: CASSVVGGGAETQYF. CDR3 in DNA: TGTGCCAGCAGCGTAGTTGGGGGGGGCGCAGAGACCCAGTACTTC.

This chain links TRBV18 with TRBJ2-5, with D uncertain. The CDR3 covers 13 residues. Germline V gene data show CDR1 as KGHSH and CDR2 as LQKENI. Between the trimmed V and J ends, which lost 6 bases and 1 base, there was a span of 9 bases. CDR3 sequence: CASSPGPQETQYF. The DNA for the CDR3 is TGTGCCAGCTCCCCAGGCCCCCAAGAGACCCAGTACTTC.